This entry features one TCR beta chain sequence. Its target is not known. The sample comes from a study of PD-1 blockade in classical Hodgkin lymphoma. For the study at large: Nivolumab dosing for patients was 3 mg/kg, administered intravenously every 2 weeks. Study findings and constraints: Among the patients, those starting nivolumab under 1 year after ASCT were excluded. According to reports, newly diagnosed patients had lower baseline TCR diversity than healthy donors, and relapsed/refractory patients had lower baseline TCR diversity still.

This sample's time point: cycle 4 day 1 (C4D1), after more than five weeks of nivolumab. All trial patients relapsed after autologous stem cell transplantation. Clones were sequenced by immunoSEQ multiplex PCR, and TCRdb holds only the in-frame ones, with some missing. Of roughly 90,000 clones in the sample, 75% to 85% are singletons; the top ten hold approximately 17%. The sequencing here drew on peripheral blood mononuclear cells (PBMCs), taken before the fourth cycle of nivolumab. This TCR was recovered from a human donor with classical Hodgkin lymphoma.

CDR3 coding DNA: TGCGCCAGCAGCAGGACAGGGGCCGCCGAGCAGTACTTC. Amino acid sequence: CASSRTGAAEQYF. The chain carries TRBV5-1 and TRBJ2-7, with 9 bases lining up with TRBD1. V shed 4 bases and J 6 bases; nucleotides not matched to a gene: 5. Germline V lookup: CDR1 SGHRS, CDR2 YFSETQ. The CDR3 loop spans 13 amino acids. Looking up the rest from reference TRBV5-1 and TRBJ2-7 gives the full variable domain: KAGVTQTPRYLIKTRGQQVTLSCSPISGHRSVSWYQQTPGQGLQFLFEYFSETQRNKGNFPGRFSGRQFSNSRSEMNVSTLELGDSALYLCASSRTGAAEQYFGPGTRLTVT.